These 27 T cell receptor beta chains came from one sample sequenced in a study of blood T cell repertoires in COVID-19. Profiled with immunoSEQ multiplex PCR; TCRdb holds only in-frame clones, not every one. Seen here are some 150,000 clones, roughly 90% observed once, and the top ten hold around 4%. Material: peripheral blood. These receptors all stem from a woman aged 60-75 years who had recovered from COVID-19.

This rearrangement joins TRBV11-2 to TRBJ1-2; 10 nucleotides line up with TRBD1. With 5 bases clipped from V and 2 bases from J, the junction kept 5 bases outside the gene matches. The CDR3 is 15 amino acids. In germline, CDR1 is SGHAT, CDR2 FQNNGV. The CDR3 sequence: CASSRPGQGNYGYTF. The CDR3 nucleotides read TGTGCCAGCAGCCGACCGGGACAGGGGAACTATGGCTACACCTTC.

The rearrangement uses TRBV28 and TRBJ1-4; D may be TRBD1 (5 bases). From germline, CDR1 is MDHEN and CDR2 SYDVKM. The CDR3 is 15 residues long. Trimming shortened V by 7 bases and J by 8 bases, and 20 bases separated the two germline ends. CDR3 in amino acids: CASIPGLNPGEKLFF. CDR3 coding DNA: TGTGCCAGCATTCCCGGGTTGAACCCAGGGGAAAAACTGTTTTTT.

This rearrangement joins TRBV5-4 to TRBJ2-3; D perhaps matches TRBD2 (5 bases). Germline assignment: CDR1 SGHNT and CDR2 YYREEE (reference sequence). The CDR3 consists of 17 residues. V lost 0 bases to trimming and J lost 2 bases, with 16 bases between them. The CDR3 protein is CASSLAGASSTTDTQYF. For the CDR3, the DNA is TGTGCCAGCAGCTTGGCCGGTGCTAGCAGTACCACAGATACGCAGTATTTT.

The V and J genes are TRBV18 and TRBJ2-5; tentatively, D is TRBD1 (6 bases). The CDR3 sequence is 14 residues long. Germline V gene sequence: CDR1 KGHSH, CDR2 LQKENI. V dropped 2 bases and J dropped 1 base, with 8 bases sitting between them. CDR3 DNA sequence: TGTGCCAGCTCACCATCAGGGGCCCAAGAGACCCAGTACTTC. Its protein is CASSPSGAQETQYF.

The CDR3 protein is CASSQGTGRKVSTDTQYF. The CDR3 bases are TGTGCCAGCAGCCAAGGGACAGGGCGGAAAGTTTCCACAGATACGCAGTATTTT. The V call is TRBV14, the J call TRBJ2-3; TRBD1 matches 8 bases. The germline V gene encodes CDR1 SGHDN and CDR2 FVKESK. This CDR3 spans 18 amino acids. V dropped 1 base and J dropped 2; count of bases not matched to a gene: 11.

CDR3 nucleotide sequence: TGTGCCAGCAGTCCCTCGCCCGGACAGGGTACGTTGGAGCAGTACTTC. Encoded protein: CASSPSPGQGTLEQYF. The V call is TRBV28, the J call TRBJ2-7; 8 bases agree with TRBD1. In germline, CDR1 is MDHEN, CDR2 SYDVKM. The CDR3 spans 16 residues. V dropped 5 bases and J dropped 7; count of bases not matched to a gene: 16.

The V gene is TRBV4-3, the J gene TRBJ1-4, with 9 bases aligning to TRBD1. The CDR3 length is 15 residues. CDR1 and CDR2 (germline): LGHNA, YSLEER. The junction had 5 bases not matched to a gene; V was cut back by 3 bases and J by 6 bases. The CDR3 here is CASSQTGQGDEKLFF. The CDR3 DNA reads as TGCGCCAGCAGCCAGACGGGACAGGGCGATGAAAAACTGTTTTTT.

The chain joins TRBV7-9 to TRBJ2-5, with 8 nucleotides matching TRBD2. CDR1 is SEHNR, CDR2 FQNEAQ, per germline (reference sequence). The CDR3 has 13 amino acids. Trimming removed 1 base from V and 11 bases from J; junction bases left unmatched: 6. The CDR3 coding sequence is TGTGCCAGCAGCTTAGGGGCGGGAGGAACTCAGTACTTC. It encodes CASSLGAGGTQYF.

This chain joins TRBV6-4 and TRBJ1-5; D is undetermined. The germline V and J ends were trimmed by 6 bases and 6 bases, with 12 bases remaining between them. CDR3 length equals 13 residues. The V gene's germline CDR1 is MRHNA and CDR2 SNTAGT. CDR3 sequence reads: CASSENPIQPQHF. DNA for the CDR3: TGTGCCAGCAGCGAGAATCCTATTCAGCCCCAGCATTTT.

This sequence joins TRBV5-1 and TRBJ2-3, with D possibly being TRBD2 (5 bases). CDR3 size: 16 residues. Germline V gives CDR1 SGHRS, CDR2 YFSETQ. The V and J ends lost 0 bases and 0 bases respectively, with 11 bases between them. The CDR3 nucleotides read TGCGCCAGCAGCTTGGAATCCCAGCGGAGCACAGATACGCAGTATTTT. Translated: CASSLESQRSTDTQYF.

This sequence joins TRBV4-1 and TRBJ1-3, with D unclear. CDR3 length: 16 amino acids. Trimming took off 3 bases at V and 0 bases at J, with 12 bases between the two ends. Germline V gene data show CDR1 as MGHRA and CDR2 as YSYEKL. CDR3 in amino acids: CASSQGLVYSGNTIYF. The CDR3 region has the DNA TGCGCCAGCAGCCAGGGCTTGGTCTACTCTGGAAACACCATATATTTT.

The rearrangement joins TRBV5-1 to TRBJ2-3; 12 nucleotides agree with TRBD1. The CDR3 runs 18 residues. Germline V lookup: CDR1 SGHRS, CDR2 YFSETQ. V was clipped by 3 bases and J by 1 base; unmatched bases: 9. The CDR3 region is CASSSSGTGGPGTDTQYF. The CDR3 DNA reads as TGCGCCAGCAGCTCTTCCGGGACAGGGGGCCCCGGCACAGATACGCAGTATTTT.

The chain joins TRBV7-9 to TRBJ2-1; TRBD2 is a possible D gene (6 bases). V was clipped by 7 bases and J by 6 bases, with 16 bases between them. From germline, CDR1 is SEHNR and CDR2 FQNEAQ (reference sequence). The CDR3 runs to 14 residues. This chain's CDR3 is CASKTAGTGNEQFF. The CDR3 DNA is TGTGCCAGCAAAACCGCCGGGACTGGCAATGAGCAGTTCTTC.

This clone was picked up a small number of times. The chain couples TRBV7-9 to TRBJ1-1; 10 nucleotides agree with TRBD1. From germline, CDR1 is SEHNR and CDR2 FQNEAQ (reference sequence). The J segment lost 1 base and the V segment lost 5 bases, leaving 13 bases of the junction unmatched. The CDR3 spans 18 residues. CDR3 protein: CASSRTGGILKQNTEAFF. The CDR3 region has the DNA TGTGCCAGCAGCCGGACAGGGGGGATATTAAAACAGAACACTGAAGCTTTCTTT.

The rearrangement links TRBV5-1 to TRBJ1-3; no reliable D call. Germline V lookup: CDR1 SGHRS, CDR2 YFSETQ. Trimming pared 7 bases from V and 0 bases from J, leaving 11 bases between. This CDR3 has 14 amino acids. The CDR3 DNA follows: TGCGCCAGCCAAAGCGGGAACTCTGGAAACACCATATATTTT. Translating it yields CASQSGNSGNTIYF.

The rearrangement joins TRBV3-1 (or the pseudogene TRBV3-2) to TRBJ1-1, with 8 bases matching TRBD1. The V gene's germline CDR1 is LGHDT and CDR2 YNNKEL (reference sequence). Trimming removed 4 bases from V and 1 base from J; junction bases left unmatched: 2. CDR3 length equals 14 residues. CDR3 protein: CASSLGQENTEAFF. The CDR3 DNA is TGTGCCAGCAGCCTGGGACAGGAGAACACTGAAGCTTTCTTT.

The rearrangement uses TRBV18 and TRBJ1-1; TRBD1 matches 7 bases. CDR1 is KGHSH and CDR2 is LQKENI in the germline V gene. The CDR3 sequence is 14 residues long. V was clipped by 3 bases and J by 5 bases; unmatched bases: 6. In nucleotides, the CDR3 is TGTGCCAGCTCACCTGAGGGGGCGCGGACTGAAGCTTTCTTT. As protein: CASSPEGARTEAFF.

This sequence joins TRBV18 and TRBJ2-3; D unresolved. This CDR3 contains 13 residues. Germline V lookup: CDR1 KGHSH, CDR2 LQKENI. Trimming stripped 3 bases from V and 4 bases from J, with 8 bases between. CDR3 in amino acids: CASSPPTSDTQYF. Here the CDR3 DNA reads TGTGCCAGCTCACCCCCGACTTCAGATACGCAGTATTTT.

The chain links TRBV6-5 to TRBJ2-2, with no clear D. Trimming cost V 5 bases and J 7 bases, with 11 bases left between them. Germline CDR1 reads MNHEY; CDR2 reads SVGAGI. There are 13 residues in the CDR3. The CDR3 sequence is CASSPSLFGELFF. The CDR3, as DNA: TGTGCCAGCAGTCCTTCCCTATTCGGGGAGCTGTTTTTT.

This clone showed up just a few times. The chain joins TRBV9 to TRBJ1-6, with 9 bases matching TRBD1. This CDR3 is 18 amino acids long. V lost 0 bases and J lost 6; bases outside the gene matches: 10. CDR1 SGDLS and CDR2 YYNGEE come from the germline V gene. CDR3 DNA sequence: TGTGCCAGCAGCGTAGGAACAGGGGGCGCCTTCGGTAATTCACCCCTCCACTTT. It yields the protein CASSVGTGGAFGNSPLHF.

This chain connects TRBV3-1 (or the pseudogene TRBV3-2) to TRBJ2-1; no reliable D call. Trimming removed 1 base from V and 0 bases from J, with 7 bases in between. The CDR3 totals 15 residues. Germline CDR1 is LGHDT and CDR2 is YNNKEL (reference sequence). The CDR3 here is CASSQAMSSYNEQFF. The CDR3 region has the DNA TGTGCCAGCAGCCAAGCGATGAGCTCCTACAATGAGCAGTTCTTC.

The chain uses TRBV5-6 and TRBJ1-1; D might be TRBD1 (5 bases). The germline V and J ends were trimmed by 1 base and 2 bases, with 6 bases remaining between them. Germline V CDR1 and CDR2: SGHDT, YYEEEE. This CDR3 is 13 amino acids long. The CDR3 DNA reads TGTGCCAGCAGCTTGAGGGGTAACACTGAAGCTTTCTTT. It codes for CASSLRGNTEAFF. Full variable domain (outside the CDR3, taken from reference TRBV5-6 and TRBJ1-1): DAGVTQSPTHLIKTRGQQVTLRCSPKSGHDTVSWYQQALGQGPQFIFQYYEEEERQRGNFPDRFSGHQFPNYSSELNVNALLLGDSALYLCASSLRGNTEAFFGQGTRLTVV.

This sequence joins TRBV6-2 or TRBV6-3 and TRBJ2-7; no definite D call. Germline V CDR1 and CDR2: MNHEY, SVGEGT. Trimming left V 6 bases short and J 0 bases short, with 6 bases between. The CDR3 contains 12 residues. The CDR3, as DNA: TGTGCCAGCAGCCCCAGCTCCTACGAGCAGTACTTC. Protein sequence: CASSPSSYEQYF.

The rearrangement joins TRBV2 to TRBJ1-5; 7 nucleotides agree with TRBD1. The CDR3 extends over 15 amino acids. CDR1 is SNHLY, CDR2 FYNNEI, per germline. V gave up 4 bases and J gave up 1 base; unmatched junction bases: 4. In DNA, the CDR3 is TGTGCCAGCAGTGGGCCAGGGGGGAGCAATCAGCCCCAGCATTTT. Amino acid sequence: CASSGPGGSNQPQHF. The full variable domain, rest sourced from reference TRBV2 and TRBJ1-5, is EPEVTQTPSHQVTQMGQEVILRCVPISNHLYFYWYRQILGQKVEFLVSFYNNEISEKSEIFDDQFSVERPDGSNFTLKIRSTKLEDSAMYFCASSGPGGSNQPQHFGDGTRLSIL.

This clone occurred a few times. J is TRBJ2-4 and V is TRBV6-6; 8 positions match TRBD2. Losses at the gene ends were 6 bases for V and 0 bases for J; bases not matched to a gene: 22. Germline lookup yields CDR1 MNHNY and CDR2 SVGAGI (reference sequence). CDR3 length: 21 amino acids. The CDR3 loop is CASSPYGPGRSGGPAKNIQYF. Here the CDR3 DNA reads TGTGCCAGCAGCCCGTACGGGCCGGGTAGAAGCGGGGGCCCAGCCAAAAACATTCAGTACTTC.

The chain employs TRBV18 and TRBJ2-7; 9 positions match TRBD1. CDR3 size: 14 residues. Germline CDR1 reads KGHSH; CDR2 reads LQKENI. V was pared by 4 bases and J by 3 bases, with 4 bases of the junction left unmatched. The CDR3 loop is CASSLGQGLYEQYF. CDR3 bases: TGTGCCAGCTCACTGGGACAGGGTCTCTACGAGCAGTACTTC.

CDR3 protein: CASSQDLAGSGLEQYF. CDR3 coding DNA: TGTGCCAGCAGCCAAGATCTCGCTGGTAGCGGCCTCGAGCAGTACTTC. This chain joins TRBV4-2 and TRBJ2-7, with a weak D call TRBD2 (6 bases). V was trimmed by 0 bases and J by 6 bases, leaving 18 bases between them. CDR1 is LGHNA and CDR2 is YNFKEQ in the germline V gene. This CDR3 has 16 amino acids.